What follows is one TCR beta chain and its context. The source of the sample is a study of blood T cell repertoires in COVID-19. Study as a whole: COVID-19 samples collected from the United States, Italy and Spain covered acute and convalescent phases. From T cells, B-cell-depleted T cells, or PBMCs came the material, which was cDNA or gDNA.

In the original analysis: Reference gene primer amplification gave nucleated cell count estimates. Generated by immunoSEQ multiplex PCR, the TCRdb table keeps only in-frame clones and is missing some. V and J calls and clone size are as listed in that table; D and trimming were resolved from the DNA. The sample records around 180,000 clones, about 91% being singletons. Trimming took off 1 base at V and 4 bases at J, with 20 bases between the two ends. This CDR3 has 17 amino acids. Per the germline V gene, CDR1 is LNHNV and CDR2 is YYDKDF (reference sequence). The origin of this receptor is a woman in her twenties or thirties with acute or convalescent COVID-19. Sequences were obtained from peripheral blood. J is TRBJ2-7 and V is TRBV15; D may be TRBD1 (6 bases). In DNA, the CDR3 is TGTGCCACCAGCAGAGCCTTAGGGGGTCGCTACGGATACGAGCAGTACTTC. Translating it yields CATSRALGGRYGYEQYF.